The rows below give T cell receptor beta chains drawn from one sample of a study of blood T cell repertoires in COVID-19. Clones were sequenced by immunoSEQ multiplex PCR, and TCRdb holds only the in-frame ones, with some missing. The sample includes roughly 240,000 clones, approximately 82% seen only once; the top ten take about 4.6%. The sample comprised peripheral blood. These receptors were collected from a man aged 60 to 69 who had recovered from COVID-19. Both conserved end residues are part of each CDR3. The D gene is left open where the match is weak. Where a row states a size, it is once, few, many or the class of an expanded clone; other rows omit it.

j_call: TRBJ1-2
d_call: NA
v_call: TRBV2
clone_size: NA
cdr3_aa: CASSGNIYGYTF
cdr3_nt: TGTGCCAGCAGCGGGAATATATACGGCTACACCTTC

j_call: TRBJ1-1
d_call: NA
v_call: TRBV29-1
clone_size: NA
cdr3_aa: CSVEGPGPAFF
cdr3_nt: TGCAGCGTTGAAGGTCCAGGGCCGGCTTTCTTT

j_call: TRBJ1-4
d_call: NA
v_call: TRBV4-2
clone_size: few
cdr3_aa: CASSQPNSRGNEKLFF
cdr3_nt: TGTGCCAGCAGCCAACCCAATTCCCGGGGGAATGAAAAACTGTTTTTT

j_call: TRBJ1-2
d_call: NA
v_call: TRBV12-3/TRBV12-4
clone_size: NA
cdr3_aa: CASRPPGQMVYTF
cdr3_nt: TGTGCCAGCAGACCTCCCGGACAGATGGTCTACACCTTC

j_call: TRBJ2-4
d_call: TRBD2
v_call: TRBV28
clone_size: NA
cdr3_aa: CASAGSGSSAKNIQYF
cdr3_nt: TGTGCCAGCGCCGGAAGCGGGAGCTCAGCCAAAAACATTCAGTACTTC

j_call: TRBJ1-1
d_call: TRBD1
v_call: TRBV6-5
clone_size: NA
cdr3_aa: CASNPGGGWGTEAFF
cdr3_nt: TGTGCCAGCAACCCAGGGGGCGGCTGGGGCACTGAAGCTTTCTTT

j_call: TRBJ2-2
d_call: TRBD2
v_call: TRBV4-2
clone_size: many
cdr3_aa: CASSQEAERETGELFF
cdr3_nt: TGTGCCAGCAGCCAAGAGGCTGAGCGGGAGACCGGGGAGCTGTTTTTT

j_call: TRBJ2-5
d_call: NA
v_call: TRBV7-9
clone_size: few
cdr3_aa: CASSFRGGAETQYF
cdr3_nt: TGTGCCAGCAGCTTTCGTGGCGGCGCGGAGACCCAGTACTTC

j_call: TRBJ2-5
d_call: NA
v_call: TRBV4-1
clone_size: NA
cdr3_aa: CASSQGIPGTPQETQYF
cdr3_nt: TGCGCCAGCAGCCAAGGCATCCCCGGGACACCCCAAGAGACCCAGTACTTC

j_call: TRBJ1-5
d_call: TRBD1
v_call: TRBV6-1
clone_size: NA
cdr3_aa: CASMDRVGNQPQHF
cdr3_nt: TGTGCCAGCATGGACAGGGTTGGCAATCAGCCCCAGCATTTT

j_call: TRBJ1-4
d_call: TRBD1
v_call: TRBV27
clone_size: NA
cdr3_aa: CASSSWDRVGKLFF
cdr3_nt: TGTGCCAGCAGTTCCTGGGACAGGGTAGGAAAACTGTTTTTT

j_call: TRBJ2-7
d_call: NA
v_call: TRBV19
clone_size: NA
cdr3_aa: CASSDQWVAVYEQYF
cdr3_nt: TGTGCCAGTAGTGATCAATGGGTTGCGGTGTACGAGCAGTACTTC

j_call: TRBJ2-7
d_call: NA
v_call: TRBV28
clone_size: NA
cdr3_aa: CASSLGLTVQYF
cdr3_nt: TGTGCCAGCAGTTTAGGGCTGACAGTGCAGTACTTC

j_call: TRBJ2-7
d_call: TRBD2
v_call: TRBV2
clone_size: NA
cdr3_aa: CASRSSGNLYEQYF
cdr3_nt: TGTGCCAGCAGATCTAGCGGGAACTTGTACGAGCAGTACTTC

j_call: TRBJ2-5
d_call: TRBD2
v_call: TRBV11-2
clone_size: NA
cdr3_aa: CASSLSSGASQETQYF
cdr3_nt: TGTGCCAGCAGCTTATCTAGCGGGGCCTCGCAAGAGACCCAGTACTTC

j_call: TRBJ1-5
d_call: NA
v_call: TRBV19
clone_size: NA
cdr3_aa: CAGGTRNNQPQHF
cdr3_nt: TGTGCCGGGGGGACCAGAAACAATCAGCCCCAGCATTTT

j_call: TRBJ2-2
d_call: TRBD2
v_call: TRBV10-3
clone_size: NA
cdr3_aa: CAIRSSGRGTGELFF
cdr3_nt: TGTGCCATCAGGTCTAGCGGGAGGGGGACCGGGGAGCTGTTTTTT

j_call: TRBJ1-5
d_call: NA
v_call: TRBV15
clone_size: NA
cdr3_aa: CATREGRAGYQPQHF
cdr3_nt: TGTGCCACCAGAGAGGGGAGGGCGGGCTATCAGCCCCAGCATTTT

j_call: TRBJ2-1
d_call: TRBD2
v_call: TRBV6-4
clone_size: NA
cdr3_aa: CASSAAGGAYNEQFF
cdr3_nt: TGTGCCAGCAGTGCAGCGGGGGGGGCCTACAATGAGCAGTTCTTC

j_call: TRBJ2-7
d_call: NA
v_call: TRBV20-1
clone_size: NA
cdr3_aa: CSANSGYEQYF
cdr3_nt: TGCAGTGCAAACTCAGGCTACGAGCAGTACTTC

j_call: TRBJ2-7
d_call: TRBD2
v_call: TRBV5-5
clone_size: NA
cdr3_aa: CASSLGAGLVSYEQYF
cdr3_nt: TGTGCCAGCAGCTTGGGGGCGGGACTAGTGTCCTACGAGCAGTACTTC

j_call: TRBJ2-6
d_call: NA
v_call: TRBV18
clone_size: NA
cdr3_aa: CASSPPLAGSPPGANVLTF
cdr3_nt: TGTGCCAGCTCACCACCACTGGCAGGTTCCCCCCCTGGGGCCAACGTCCTGACTTTC

j_call: TRBJ2-7
d_call: TRBD1
v_call: TRBV6-4
clone_size: NA
cdr3_aa: CASSERQGYEQYF
cdr3_nt: TGTGCCAGCAGTGAGAGACAGGGCTACGAGCAGTACTTC

j_call: TRBJ2-5
d_call: NA
v_call: TRBV6-5
clone_size: NA
cdr3_aa: CASTKGLAETQYF
cdr3_nt: TGTGCCAGCACCAAGGGACTGGCAGAGACCCAGTACTTC

j_call: TRBJ1-5
d_call: TRBD1
v_call: TRBV6-5
clone_size: once
cdr3_aa: CASSIQPGQGQHF
cdr3_nt: TGTGCCAGCAGTATACAACCAGGACAGGGCCAGCATTTT

j_call: TRBJ2-2
d_call: NA
v_call: TRBV6-5
clone_size: NA
cdr3_aa: CASSSYRVGGELFF
cdr3_nt: TGTGCCAGCAGTTCCTACAGGGTCGGCGGGGAGCTGTTTTTT